This TCR beta chain was found in a study of T cells after yellow fever vaccination. This clonotype has just a few counts. In TCRdb, the 5' RACE reads were re-called with MiXCR into one record per CDR3 protein. Of some 400,000 distinct CDR3 sequences listed, 6% to 8% are singletons. Between the trimmed V and J ends, which lost 1 base and 5 bases, there was a span of 15 bases. Germline-derived CDR1 and CDR2 are SGHRS and YFSETQ. The CDR3 length is 15 residues. Sequenced here: PBMCs, sampled 5 days after the yellow fever booster vaccination. The receptor was derived from a man younger than 40 who received the YFV17D yellow fever vaccine. This chain uses TRBV5-1 with TRBJ1-1, with D unclear. CDR3 nucleotides: TGCGCCAGCAGCTTGTCGGTGGCCGGTAAGACTGAAGCTTTCTTT. Translation gives CASSLSVAGKTEAFF.